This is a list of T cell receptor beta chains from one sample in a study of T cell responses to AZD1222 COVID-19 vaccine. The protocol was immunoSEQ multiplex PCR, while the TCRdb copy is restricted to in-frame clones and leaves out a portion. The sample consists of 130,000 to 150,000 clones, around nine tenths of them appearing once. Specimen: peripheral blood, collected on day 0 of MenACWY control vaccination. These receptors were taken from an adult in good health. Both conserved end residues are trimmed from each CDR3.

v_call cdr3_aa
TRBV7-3 ASSLEWSSNEQF
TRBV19 ASSAHRDRRTDTQY
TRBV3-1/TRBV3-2 ASSSQGAGYT
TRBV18 ASSPPLRETSGANVLT
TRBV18 ASSPQQGHYGYT
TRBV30 AWATGLNTGELF
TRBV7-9 ASSLEDSPGIPQH
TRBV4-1 ASSPYTGSSYEQY
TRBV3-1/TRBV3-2 ASSLRGRFYNEQF
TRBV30 AWSGSGRNTEAF
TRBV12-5 ASGSSGTNKETQY
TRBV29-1 SASTGITSGNTIY
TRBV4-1 ASSQVSHQPQH
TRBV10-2 ASSDEGQSEAF
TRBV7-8 ASRLGSSNQPQH
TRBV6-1 ASSEVGGVAGGTGELF
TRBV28 ASSPLSGRNQETQY
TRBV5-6 ASSFGTGDTEAF
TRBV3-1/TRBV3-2 ASSRAPDPLSSREQY
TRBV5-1 ASSFQGLAATSSYNEQF
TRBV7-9 ASSPYRVHSGANVLT
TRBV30 AWSSHWGRDGYT
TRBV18 ASSLGTGGDSPLH
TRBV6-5 ASSYRQGRTEAF
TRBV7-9 ASSLMLGPNEQF
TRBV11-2 ASSSDRAGTEAF
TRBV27 ASSPSGRWNEQF
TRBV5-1 ASSLGDPGNGYT
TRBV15 ATSRDGGDRDNNQPQH
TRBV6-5 ASTKVGGVVDEQY
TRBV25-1 ASSVAGSYNEKLF
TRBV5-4 ASSSGLGTRAEAF
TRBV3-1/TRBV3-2 ASSPGRGAFGGYT
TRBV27 AETRGSTDTQY
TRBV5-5 ASSLGVGSTDTQY
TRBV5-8 ASSLGALVGYT
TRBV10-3 AISEIGQGNTEAF
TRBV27 ASSWEGLAGELF
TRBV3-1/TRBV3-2 ASSHPNRDLYEQF
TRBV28 ASSSPGISGEAF
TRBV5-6 ASSLRISETTNEKLF
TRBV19 ASSIGTLSSNTIY
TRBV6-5 ASSETSSETQY
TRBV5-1 ASSLASSGDTNEKLF
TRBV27 ASSFDPRTEAF
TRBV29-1 SALTDSSGNTIY
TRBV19 ASRLQGWNTDTQY
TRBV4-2 ASSQVGDSSSYGELF
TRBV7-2 ASSSSGTGGEKLF
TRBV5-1 ASSTSGRNEQF
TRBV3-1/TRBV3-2 ASSQGGARTEAF
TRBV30 AGSPPSYNEQF
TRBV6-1 ASSETAGGNSPLH
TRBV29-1 SVGGSYEQY